This record concerns one T cell receptor (beta chain) sequence. The antigen remains undetermined. PCR used 60 Vbeta primers and 13 Jbeta primers. Only in-frame clones appear in the TCRdb table, and some are missing; sequencing was by immunoSEQ multiplex PCR. The data contain 150,000 or so clones, about 83% of them singletons. The data were taken from a study of cytomegalovirus exposure and HLA in healthy donors. Those who donated were healthy bone marrow donors. Study results and caveats: According to the study, 150 to 200 TCR beta chains were cytomegalovirus-associated.

The ends were cut back, 0 bases at V and 2 bases at J, with 8 bases in the middle. There are 15 residues in the CDR3. Germline CDR1 SGHRS, CDR2 YFSETQ. The gene calls are TRBV5-1 and TRBJ1-4, with D uncertain. The specimen was PBMCs. The source is a middle-aged woman in good health and CMV-seronegative. CDR3 amino acids: CASSLAARTNEKLFF. Written as DNA, the CDR3 is TGCGCCAGCAGCTTGGCCGCGAGGACTAATGAAAAACTGTTTTTT.